This TCR beta chain was sequenced in a study of blood T cell repertoires in COVID-19. Study summary: Acute-phase and convalescent COVID-19 samples originated in the United States, Italy and Spain. Sources were T cells, B-cell-depleted T cells, or PBMCs; the material itself was cDNA or gDNA.

The length of the CDR3 is 14 residues. V was shortened by 6 bases and J by 0 bases, with 11 bases between the two germline ends. Germline V lookup: CDR1 SNHLY, CDR2 FYNNEI. Original analysis: Amplified reference gene primers provided the basis for estimating nucleated cell counts. The assay was immunoSEQ multiplex PCR, and TCRdb's table has in-frame clones only and misses some. V and J calls and clone size come straight from that table; D and trimming were deduced from the DNA. The sample carries about 190,000 clones, around nine tenths recorded once. The sequence came from a human donor in a cohort sampled during active COVID-19. The sample consisted of peripheral blood. The chain joins TRBV2 to TRBJ1-2, with TRBD1 as a possible D gene (6 bases). CDR3 protein: CASREQGTNYGYTF. The CDR3 DNA reads TGTGCCAGCAGGGAACAGGGAACTAACTATGGCTACACCTTC.